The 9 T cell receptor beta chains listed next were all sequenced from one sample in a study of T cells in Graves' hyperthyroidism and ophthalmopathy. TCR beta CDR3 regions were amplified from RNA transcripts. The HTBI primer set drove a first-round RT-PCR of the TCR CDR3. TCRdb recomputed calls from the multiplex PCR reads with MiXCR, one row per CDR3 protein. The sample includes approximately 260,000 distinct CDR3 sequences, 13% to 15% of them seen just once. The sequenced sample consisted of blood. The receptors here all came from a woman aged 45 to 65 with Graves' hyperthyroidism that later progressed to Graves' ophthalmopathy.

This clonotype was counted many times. Here the CDR3 DNA reads TGTGCCACCAGCAGAGATAGGGATGAGCAGTTCTTC. Translated, it gives CATSRDRDEQFF. The V and J genes are TRBV15 and TRBJ2-1, with D unresolved. Deletions cut 0 bases from V and 8 bases from J, with 5 bases between. The germline V gene encodes CDR1 LNHNV and CDR2 YYDKDF (reference sequence). CDR3 length: 12 residues.

The CDR3 DNA follows: TGTGCCTGGAGTGGACGCGCTAGGATTGGTGACGGGGAAAAAGCTTTCTTT. As protein: CAWSGRARIGDGEKAFF. The chain employs TRBV30 and TRBJ1-1; D not certain. There are 17 residues in the CDR3. Trimming removed 1 base at V and 9 bases at J, with 27 bases between. CDR1 and CDR2 from the germline V gene are GTSNPN and SVGIG (reference sequence). The complete variable domain, with remaining parts taken from reference TRBV30 and TRBJ1-1, reads SQTIHQWPATLVQPVGSPLSLECTVEGTSNPNLYWYRQAAGRGLQLLFYSVGIGQISSEVPQNLSASRPQDRQFILSSKKLLLSDSGFYLCAWSGRARIGDGEKAFFGQGTRLTVV.

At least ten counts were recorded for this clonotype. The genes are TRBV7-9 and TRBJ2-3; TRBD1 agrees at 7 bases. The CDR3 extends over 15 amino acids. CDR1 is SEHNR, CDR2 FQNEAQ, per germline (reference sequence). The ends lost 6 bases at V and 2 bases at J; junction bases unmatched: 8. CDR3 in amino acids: CASSRVGQVTDTQYF. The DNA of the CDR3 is TGTGCCAGCAGTCGTGTTGGACAGGTCACAGATACGCAGTATTTT.

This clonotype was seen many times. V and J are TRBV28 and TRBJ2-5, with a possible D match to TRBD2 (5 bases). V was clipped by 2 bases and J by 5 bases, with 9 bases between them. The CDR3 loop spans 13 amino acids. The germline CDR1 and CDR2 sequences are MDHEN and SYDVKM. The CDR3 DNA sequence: TGTGCCAGCAGTTTACGGACTCAGGAGACCCAGTACTTC. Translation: CASSLRTQETQYF.

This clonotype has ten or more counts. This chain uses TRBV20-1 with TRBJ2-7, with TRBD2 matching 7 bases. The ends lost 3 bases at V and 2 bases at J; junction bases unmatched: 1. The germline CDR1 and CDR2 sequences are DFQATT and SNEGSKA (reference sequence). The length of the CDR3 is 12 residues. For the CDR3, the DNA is TGCAGTGCTAGCCTAGCGGCCTACGAGCAGTACTTC. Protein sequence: CSASLAAYEQYF.

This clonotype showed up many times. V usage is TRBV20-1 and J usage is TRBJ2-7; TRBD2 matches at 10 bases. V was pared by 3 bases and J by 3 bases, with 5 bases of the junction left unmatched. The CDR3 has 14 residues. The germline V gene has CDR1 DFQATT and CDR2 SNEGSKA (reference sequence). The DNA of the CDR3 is TGCAGTGCTAGGGACCTAGCGGGAGTCTACGAGCAGTACTTC. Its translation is CSARDLAGVYEQYF.

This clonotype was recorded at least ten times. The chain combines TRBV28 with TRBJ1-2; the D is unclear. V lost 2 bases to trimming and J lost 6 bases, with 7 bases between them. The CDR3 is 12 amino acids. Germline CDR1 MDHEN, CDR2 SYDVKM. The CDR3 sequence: CASSLLGDGYTF. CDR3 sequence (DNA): TGTGCCAGCAGTTTACTCGGGGATGGCTACACCTTC.

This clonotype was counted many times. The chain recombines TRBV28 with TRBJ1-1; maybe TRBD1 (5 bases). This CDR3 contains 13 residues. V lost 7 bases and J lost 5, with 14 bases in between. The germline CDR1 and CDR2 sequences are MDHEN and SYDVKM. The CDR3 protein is CASTDGGNTEAFF. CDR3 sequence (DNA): TGTGCCAGCACTGACGGGGGGAATACTGAAGCTTTCTTT.

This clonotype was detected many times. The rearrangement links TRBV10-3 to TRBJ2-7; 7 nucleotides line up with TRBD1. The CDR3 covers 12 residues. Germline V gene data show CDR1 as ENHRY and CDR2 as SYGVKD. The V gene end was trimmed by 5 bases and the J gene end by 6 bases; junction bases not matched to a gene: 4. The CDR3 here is CAISRQGREQYF. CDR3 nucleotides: TGTGCCATCAGTAGACAGGGTCGCGAGCAGTACTTC.